Below, 7 T cell receptor beta chains from the same sample are listed, as sequenced in a study of T cells after yellow fever vaccination. MiXCR, run by TCRdb on the 5' RACE reads, gives a single entry per CDR3 protein. In the table there are 450,000 to 650,000 distinct CDR3 sequences, approximately 13% of which are singletons. Source: PBMCs, taken on the day of the yellow fever booster vaccination. These receptors all stem from a man younger than 45 who received the YFV17D yellow fever vaccine.

This clonotype was detected a few times. This chain joins TRBV7-8 and TRBJ2-1; TRBD2 matches at 10 bases. Germline V lookup: CDR1 SGHVS, CDR2 FQNEAQ. Losses at the gene ends were 2 bases for V and 10 bases for J; bases not matched to a gene: 8. This CDR3 spans 15 amino acids. The CDR3 region has the DNA TGTGCCAGCAGCTTATCCGGGACTAGCGCGGGAGAGCAGTTCTTC. Translation: CASSLSGTSAGEQFF. The variable domain in full, completed from reference TRBV7-8 and TRBJ2-1, reads GAGVSQSPRYKVAKRGQDVALRCDPISGHVSLFWYQQALGQGPEFLTYFQNEAQLDKSGLPSDRFFAERPEGSVSTLKIQRTQQEDSAVYLCASSLSGTSAGEQFFGPGTRLTVL.

This clonotype was seen only a few times. The chain recombines TRBV7-2 with TRBJ1-4; 9 bases fit TRBD1. The germline CDR1 and CDR2 sequences are SGHTA and FQGNSA. The CDR3 consists of 15 residues. J gave up 5 bases and V 0 bases, and 1 base lay outside the gene matches. CDR3 bases: TGTGCCAGCAGCTTAGCCGGGACAGGGAATGAAAAACTGTTTTTT. It specifies CASSLAGTGNEKLFF. The entire variable domain, with the rest obtained from reference TRBV7-2 and TRBJ1-4, is as follows: GAGVSQSPSNKVTEKGKDVELRCDPISGHTALYWYRQSLGQGLEFLIYFQGNSAPDKSGLPSDRFSAERTGGSVSTLTIQRTQQEDSAVYLCASSLAGTGNEKLFFGSGTQLSVL.

Written as DNA, the CDR3 is TGCGCCAGCAGGGCCCTGTTAGCGGGGGATGAGCAGTTCTTC. The encoded protein is CASRALLAGDEQFF. The gene calls are TRBV5-1 and TRBJ2-1; 9 nucleotides align to TRBD2. The length of the CDR3 is 14 residues. V shed 5 bases, J shed 8 bases, and the junction held 8 bases outside the gene matches. Germline V CDR1 and CDR2: SGHRS, YFSETQ. Supplemented by reference TRBV5-1 and TRBJ2-1, the full variable domain reads KAGVTQTPRYLIKTRGQQVTLSCSPISGHRSVSWYQQTPGQGLQFLFEYFSETQRNKGNFPGRFSGRQFSNSRSEMNVSTLELGDSALYLCASRALLAGDEQFFGPGTRLTVL.

V is TRBV20-1 and J is TRBJ2-5; D remains ambiguous. The V end was cut by 6 bases, the J end by 3 bases, with 11 bases between. Germline CDR1 is DFQATT and CDR2 is SNEGSKA (reference sequence). The CDR3 has 12 amino acids. The CDR3 DNA reads as TGCAGTGCCGGAGACACAAAAGAGACCCAGTACTTC. Amino acid sequence: CSAGDTKETQYF.

The chain employs TRBV5-8 and TRBJ2-5; TRBD1 agrees at 7 bases. The CDR3 loop spans 14 amino acids. Germline CDR1 and CDR2: SGHTS and YDEGEE. J was trimmed by 4 bases and V by 0 bases; bases with no gene match: 3. The CDR3 DNA is TGTGCCAGCAGCTTGGGACAGGGACCAGAGACCCAGTACTTC. It encodes CASSLGQGPETQYF.

The CDR3 region is CASSSTPGTVLKETQYF. CDR3 DNA: TGTGCCAGCAGTTCGACCCCCGGGACGGTTCTGAAAGAGACCCAGTACTTC. This chain connects TRBV7-9 to TRBJ2-5; the D gene could be TRBD1 or TRBD2 (5 bases each). The CDR3 length is 17 residues. The germline V and J ends were trimmed by 6 bases and 3 bases, with 23 bases remaining between them. CDR1 is SEHNR, CDR2 FQNEAQ, per germline (reference sequence).

This clonotype was recorded a few times. J is TRBJ2-7 and V is TRBV10-3; D possibly corresponds to TRBD2 (6 bases). Trimming took 7 bases from V and 3 from J, leaving 13 bases between them. The germline CDR1 and CDR2 sequences are ENHRY and SYGVKD. The CDR3 is made up of 13 amino acids. The CDR3 spells CAITSGTRYEQYF. DNA for the CDR3: TGTGCCATCACCTCGGGGACTCGCTACGAGCAGTACTTC.